This TCR beta chain was sequenced in a study of blood T cell repertoires in COVID-19 (TCRdb year 2020). Regarding the complete study: Collaborator samples came from the United States, Italy and Spain and covered acute and convalescent phases of COVID-19. The prospective study material was composed of cDNA or gDNA derived from T cells, B-cell-depleted T cells, or PBMCs. The dataset comprised deeply sampled blood TCRbeta repertoires from subjects exposed to, actively infected with, or recovered from COVID-19. The repertoires were made available in a free public database intended to serve as a resource for research on the immune response to SARS-CoV-2. Samples were obtained from the ongoing ImmuneRACE study (first 160 participants) and from about 1,300 subjects provided by 6 global collaborators. The sample metadata nearly always contained a de-identified subject ID, COVID-19 status, age in years and sex. HLA class I and class II types, where available, came from metadata supplied by the sample provider rather than from assay-based typing. The paper as a whole reports these results and caveats: How much clinical and demographic metadata was included differed by source and by participant, and the metadata was provided uncurated.

In the case of this clone: Its antigen has not been determined. No base-level quality is on record; no much larger clone is a single base apart.

The immunoSEQ Assay, a bias-controlled multiplex PCR, was used to amplify TCRbeta CDR3 regions from genomic DNA. For the original study's pipeline: Within the assay, amplification of reference gene primers was used to estimate how many nucleated cells each sample contained. To quantify the absolute abundance of each unique TCRbeta CDR3 rearrangement, sequence reads were collapsed and filtered. Productive Simpson clonality was computed per sample as the square root of Simpson's diversity index over productive rearrangements. Imported from immuneACCESS, the table was reduced by TCRdb to in-frame sequences with V and J called. These copies leave out some clones; in studies compared against another copy, an unresolved V gene accounts for under half, and the cause of the remainder is not known. Clone size and the V and J calls come from that table; the DNA yielded D and trimming. For this sample there are roughly 380,000 clones; about 87% appear just once. The ten largest account for 1.3% of the sample.

Participants in the prospective study were enrolled through a virtual design, were aged roughly 18 to 90 years, and lived in approximately 25 United States geographic areas. In the prospective study, participants were assigned to cohorts based on the clinical history participants reported in a screening survey and a study questionnaire. For ImmuneRACE Cohort 3, a participant was defined as recovered based on two consecutive negative NP/OP PCR tests, clearance by a healthcare professional, or resolution of symptoms. In the prospective study, whole blood, serum and a nasopharyngeal or oropharyngeal swab were collected from each participant by mobile phlebotomists. Participants in the prospective study had the option to provide additional blood draws and questionnaires over a roughly two-month period. Blood samples from the prospective study were shipped frozen or at room temperature prior to DNA extraction.

Taken from the germline V gene (reference sequence), the CDR1 and CDR2 loops are LGHDT and YNNKEL. V is pared back by 1 base and J by 7 bases, with 11 bases lying between the germline termini. The CDR3, from cysteine to phenylalanine, totals 15 residues. Only the CDR3 DNA stays, 45 bases, in frame from base 1. The sequencing input was PBMCs or T cells enriched from blood (not recorded which). The rearrangement joined TRBV3-1 (or the pseudogene TRBV3-2) to TRBJ1-6; a tentative D call is TRBD1 (6 bases match). The TCR was taken from a man under 40 who had recovered from COVID-19. The DNA reads as follows: TGTGCCAGCAGCCAAGTTTCAGGGGAAAATTCACCCCTCCACTTT. Its protein reads: CASSQVSGENSPLHF.